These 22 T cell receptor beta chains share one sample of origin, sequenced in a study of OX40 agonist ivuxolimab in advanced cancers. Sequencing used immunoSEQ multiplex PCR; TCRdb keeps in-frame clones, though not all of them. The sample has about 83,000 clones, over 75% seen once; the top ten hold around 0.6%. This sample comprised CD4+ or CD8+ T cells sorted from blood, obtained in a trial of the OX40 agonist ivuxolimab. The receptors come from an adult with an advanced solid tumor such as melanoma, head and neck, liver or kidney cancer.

The CDR3 loop is CSGRVRETQYF. The CDR3 DNA is TGCAGTGGGCGGGTACGAGAGACCCAGTACTTC. This rearrangement joins TRBV20-1 to TRBJ2-5, with D perhaps TRBD2 (5 bases). Germline-derived CDR1 and CDR2 are DFQATT and SNEGSKA (reference sequence). V was clipped by 7 bases and J by 4 bases, with 10 bases between them. This CDR3 has 11 residues.

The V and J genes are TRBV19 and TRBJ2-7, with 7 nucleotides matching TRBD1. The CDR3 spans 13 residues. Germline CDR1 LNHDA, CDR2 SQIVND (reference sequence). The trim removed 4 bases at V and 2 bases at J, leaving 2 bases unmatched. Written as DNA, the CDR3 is TGTGCCAGTAGTACCCAGGGGGCCTACGAGCAGTACTTC. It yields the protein CASSTQGAYEQYF. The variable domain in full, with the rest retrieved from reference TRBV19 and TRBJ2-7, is DGGITQSPKYLFRKEGQNVTLSCEQNLNHDAMYWYRQDPGQGLRLIYYSQIVNDFQKGDIAEGYSVSREKKESFPLTVTSAQKNPTAFYLCASSTQGAYEQYFGPGTRLTVT.

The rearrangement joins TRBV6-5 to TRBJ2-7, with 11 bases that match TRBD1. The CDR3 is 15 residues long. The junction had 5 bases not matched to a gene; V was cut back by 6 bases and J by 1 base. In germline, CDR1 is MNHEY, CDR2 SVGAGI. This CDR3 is CASSSGTGGSYEQYF. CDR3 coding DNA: TGTGCCAGCAGCTCCGGGACAGGGGGATCCTACGAGCAGTACTTC.

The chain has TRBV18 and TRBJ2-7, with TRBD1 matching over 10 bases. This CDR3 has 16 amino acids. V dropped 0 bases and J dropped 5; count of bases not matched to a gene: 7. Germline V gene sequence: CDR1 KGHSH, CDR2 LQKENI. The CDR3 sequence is CASSPPLGQGSDEQYF. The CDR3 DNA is TGTGCCAGCTCACCACCGCTGGGACAGGGGTCCGACGAGCAGTACTTC.

The CDR3 DNA reads TGTGCCAGCTCACCTCAGGGCCTCGAGCAGTACTTC. Its protein product is CASSPQGLEQYF. The chain joins TRBV18 to TRBJ2-7; D is possibly TRBD1 (5 bases). Trimming removed 3 bases at V and 6 bases at J, with 9 bases between. This CDR3 has 12 residues. Germline CDR1 and CDR2: KGHSH and LQKENI.

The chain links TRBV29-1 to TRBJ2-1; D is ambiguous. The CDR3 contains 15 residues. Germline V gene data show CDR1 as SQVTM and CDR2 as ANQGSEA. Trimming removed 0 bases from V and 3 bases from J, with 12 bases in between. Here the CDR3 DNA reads TGCAGCGTTGAAGATCGTGGGCAGGTCTACAATGAGCAGTTCTTC. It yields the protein CSVEDRGQVYNEQFF.

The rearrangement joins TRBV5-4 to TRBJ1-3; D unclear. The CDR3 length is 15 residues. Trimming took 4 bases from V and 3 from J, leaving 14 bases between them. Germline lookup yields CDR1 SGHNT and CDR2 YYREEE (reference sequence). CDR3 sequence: CASSLSPVGGNTIYF. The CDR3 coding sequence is TGTGCCAGCAGCCTATCGCCTGTGGGTGGAAACACCATATATTTT.

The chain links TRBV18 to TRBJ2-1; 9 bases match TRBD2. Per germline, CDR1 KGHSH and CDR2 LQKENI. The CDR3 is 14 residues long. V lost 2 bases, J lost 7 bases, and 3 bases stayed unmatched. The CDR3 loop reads CASSPGLAGNEQFF. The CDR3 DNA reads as TGTGCCAGCTCACCAGGCCTAGCGGGGAATGAGCAGTTCTTC.

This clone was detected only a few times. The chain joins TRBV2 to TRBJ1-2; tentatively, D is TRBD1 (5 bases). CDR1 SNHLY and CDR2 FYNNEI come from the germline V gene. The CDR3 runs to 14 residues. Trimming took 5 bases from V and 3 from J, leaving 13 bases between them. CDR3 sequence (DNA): TGTGCCAGCAGTTCTCGCGGCAGGGACTATGGCTACACCTTC. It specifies CASSSRGRDYGYTF.

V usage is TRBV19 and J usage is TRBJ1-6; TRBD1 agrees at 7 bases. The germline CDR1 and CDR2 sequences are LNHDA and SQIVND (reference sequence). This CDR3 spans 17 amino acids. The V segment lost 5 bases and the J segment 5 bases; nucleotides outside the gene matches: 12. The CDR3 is CASSFPHRGGNNSPLHF. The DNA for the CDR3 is TGTGCCAGTAGTTTCCCTCACAGGGGAGGGAATAATTCACCCCTCCACTTT.

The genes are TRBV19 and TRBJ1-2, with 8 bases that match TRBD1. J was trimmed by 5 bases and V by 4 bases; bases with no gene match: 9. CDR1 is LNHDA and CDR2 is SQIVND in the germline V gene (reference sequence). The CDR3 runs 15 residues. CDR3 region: CASSNRRDRQYGYTF. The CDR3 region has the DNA TGTGCCAGTAGTAACCGCCGGGACAGGCAGTATGGCTACACCTTC.

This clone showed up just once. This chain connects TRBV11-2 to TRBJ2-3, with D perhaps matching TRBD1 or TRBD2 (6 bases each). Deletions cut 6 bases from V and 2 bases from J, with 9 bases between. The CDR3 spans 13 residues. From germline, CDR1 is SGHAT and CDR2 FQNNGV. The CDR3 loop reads CASRRDTTDTQYF. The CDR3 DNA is TGTGCCAGCAGGCGGGACACCACAGATACGCAGTATTTT.

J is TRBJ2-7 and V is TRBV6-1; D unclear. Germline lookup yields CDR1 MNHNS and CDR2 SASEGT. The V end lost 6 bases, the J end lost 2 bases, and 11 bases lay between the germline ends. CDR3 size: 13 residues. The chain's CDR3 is CASSPGTTYEQYF. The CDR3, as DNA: TGTGCCAGCAGCCCGGGCACCACCTACGAGCAGTACTTC.

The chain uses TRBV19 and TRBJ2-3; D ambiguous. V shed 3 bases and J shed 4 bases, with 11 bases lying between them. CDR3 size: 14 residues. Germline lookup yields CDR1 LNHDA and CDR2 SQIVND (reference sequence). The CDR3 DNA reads TGTGCCAGTAGTATTGGCACCCCGGCAGATACGCAGTATTTT. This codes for CASSIGTPADTQYF.

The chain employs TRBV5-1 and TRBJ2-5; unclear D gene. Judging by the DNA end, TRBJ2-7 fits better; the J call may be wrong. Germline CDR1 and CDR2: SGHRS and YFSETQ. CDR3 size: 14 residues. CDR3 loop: CASSLVTSQDEQYF. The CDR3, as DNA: TGCGCCAGCAGCCTCGTGACCTCCCAGGACGAGCAGTACTTC.

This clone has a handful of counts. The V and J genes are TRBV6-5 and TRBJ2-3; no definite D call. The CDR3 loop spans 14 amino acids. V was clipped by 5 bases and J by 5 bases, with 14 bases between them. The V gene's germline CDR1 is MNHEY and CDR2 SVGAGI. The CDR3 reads CASSSTSREDTQYF. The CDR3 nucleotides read TGTGCCAGCAGTAGTACGTCAAGGGAAGATACGCAGTATTTT.

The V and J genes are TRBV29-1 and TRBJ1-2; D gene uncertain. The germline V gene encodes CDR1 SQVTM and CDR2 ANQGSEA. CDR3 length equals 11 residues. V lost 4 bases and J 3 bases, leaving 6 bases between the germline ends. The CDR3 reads CSVGTDYGYTF. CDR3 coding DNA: TGCAGCGTTGGAACGGACTATGGCTACACCTTC.

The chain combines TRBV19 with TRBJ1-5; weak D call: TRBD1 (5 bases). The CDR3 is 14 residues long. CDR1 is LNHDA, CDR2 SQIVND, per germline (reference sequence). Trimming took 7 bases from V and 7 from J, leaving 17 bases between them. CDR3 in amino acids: CASTLWQGGQPQHF. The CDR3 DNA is TGTGCCAGTACCCTCTGGCAGGGAGGACAGCCCCAGCATTTT.

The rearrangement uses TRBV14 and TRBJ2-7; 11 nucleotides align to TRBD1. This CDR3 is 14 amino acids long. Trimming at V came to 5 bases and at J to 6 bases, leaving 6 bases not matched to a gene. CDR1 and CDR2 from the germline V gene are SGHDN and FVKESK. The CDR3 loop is CASSFRTGGGEQYF. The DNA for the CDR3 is TGTGCCAGCAGCTTTCGGACAGGGGGCGGCGAGCAGTACTTC. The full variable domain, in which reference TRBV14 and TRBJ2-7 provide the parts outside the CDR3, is EAGVTQFPSHSVIEKGQTVTLRCDPISGHDNLYWYRRVMGKEIKFLLHFVKESKQDESGMPNNRFLAERTGGTYSTLKVQPAELEDSGVYFCASSFRTGGGEQYFGPGTRLTVT.

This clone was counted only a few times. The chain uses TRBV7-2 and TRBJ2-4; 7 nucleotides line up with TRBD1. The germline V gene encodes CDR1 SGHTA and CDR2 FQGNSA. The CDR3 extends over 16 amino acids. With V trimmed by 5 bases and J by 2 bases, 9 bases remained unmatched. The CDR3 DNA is TGTGCCAGCAGCCCCGGACAGGCCTCCACCAAAAACATTCAGTACTTC. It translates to CASSPGQASTKNIQYF.

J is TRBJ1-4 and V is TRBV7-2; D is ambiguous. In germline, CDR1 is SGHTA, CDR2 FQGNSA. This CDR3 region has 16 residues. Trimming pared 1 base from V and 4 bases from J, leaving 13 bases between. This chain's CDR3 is CASSLGNQWDNEKLFF. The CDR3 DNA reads TGTGCCAGCAGCTTAGGGAACCAGTGGGATAATGAAAAACTGTTTTTT. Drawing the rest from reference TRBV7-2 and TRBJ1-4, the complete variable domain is GAGVSQSPSNKVTEKGKDVELRCDPISGHTALYWYRQSLGQGLEFLIYFQGNSAPDKSGLPSDRFSAERTGGSVSTLTIQRTQQEDSAVYLCASSLGNQWDNEKLFFGSGTQLSVL.

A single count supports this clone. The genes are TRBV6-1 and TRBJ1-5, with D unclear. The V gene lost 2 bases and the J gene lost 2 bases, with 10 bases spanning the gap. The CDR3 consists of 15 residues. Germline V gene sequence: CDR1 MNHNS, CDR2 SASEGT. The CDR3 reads CASSEHLAGNQPQHF. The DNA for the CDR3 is TGTGCCAGCAGTGAACACCTGGCGGGCAATCAGCCCCAGCATTTT.